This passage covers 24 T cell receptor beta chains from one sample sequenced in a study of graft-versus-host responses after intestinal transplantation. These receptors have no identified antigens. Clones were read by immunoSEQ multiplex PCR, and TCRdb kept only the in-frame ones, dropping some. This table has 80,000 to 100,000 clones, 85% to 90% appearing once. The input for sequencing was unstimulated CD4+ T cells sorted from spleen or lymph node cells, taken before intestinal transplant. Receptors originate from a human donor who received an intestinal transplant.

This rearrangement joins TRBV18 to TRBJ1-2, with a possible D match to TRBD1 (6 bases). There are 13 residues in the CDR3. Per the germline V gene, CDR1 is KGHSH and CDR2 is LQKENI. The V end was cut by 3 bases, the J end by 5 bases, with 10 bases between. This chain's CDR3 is CASSPGGQYGYTF. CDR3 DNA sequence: TGTGCCAGCTCACCGGGGGGGCAATATGGCTACACCTTC. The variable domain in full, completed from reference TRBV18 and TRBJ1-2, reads NAGVMQNPRHLVRRRGQEARLRCSPMKGHSHVYWYRQLPEEGLKFMVYLQKENIIDESGMPKERFSAEFPKEGPSILRIQQVVRGDSAAYFCASSPGGQYGYTFGSGTRLTVV.

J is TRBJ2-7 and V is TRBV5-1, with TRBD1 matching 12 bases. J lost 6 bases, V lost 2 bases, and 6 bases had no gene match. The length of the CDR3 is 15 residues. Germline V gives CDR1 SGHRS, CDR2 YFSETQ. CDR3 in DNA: TGCGCCAGCAGCTTTGGGGGACAGGGGGCCGGCGAGCAGTACTTC. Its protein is CASSFGGQGAGEQYF. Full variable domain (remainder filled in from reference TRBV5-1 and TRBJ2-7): KAGVTQTPRYLIKTRGQQVTLSCSPISGHRSVSWYQQTPGQGLQFLFEYFSETQRNKGNFPGRFSGRQFSNSRSEMNVSTLELGDSALYLCASSFGGQGAGEQYFGPGTRLTVT.

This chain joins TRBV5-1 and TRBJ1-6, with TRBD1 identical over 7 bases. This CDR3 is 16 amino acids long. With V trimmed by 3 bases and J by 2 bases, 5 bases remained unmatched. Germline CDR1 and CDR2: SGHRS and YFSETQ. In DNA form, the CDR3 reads TGCGCCAGCAGCTGGGCGGACAGGACCTATAATTCACCCCTCCACTTT. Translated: CASSWADRTYNSPLHF.

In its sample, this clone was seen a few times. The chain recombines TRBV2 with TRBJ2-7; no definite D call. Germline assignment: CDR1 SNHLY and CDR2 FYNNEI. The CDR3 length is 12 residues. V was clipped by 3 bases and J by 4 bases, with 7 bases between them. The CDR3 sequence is CASSDAGYEQYF. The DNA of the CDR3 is TGTGCCAGCAGTGACGCAGGTTACGAGCAGTACTTC. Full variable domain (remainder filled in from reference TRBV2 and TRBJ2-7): EPEVTQTPSHQVTQMGQEVILRCVPISNHLYFYWYRQILGQKVEFLVSFYNNEISEKSEIFDDQFSVERPDGSNFTLKIRSTKLEDSAMYFCASSDAGYEQYFGPGTRLTVT.

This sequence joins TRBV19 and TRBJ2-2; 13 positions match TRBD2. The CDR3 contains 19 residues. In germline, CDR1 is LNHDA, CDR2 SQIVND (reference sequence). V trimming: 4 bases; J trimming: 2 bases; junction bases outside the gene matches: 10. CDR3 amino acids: CASSTYPGTSGVNTGELFF. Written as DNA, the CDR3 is TGTGCCAGTAGTACCTATCCCGGGACTAGCGGGGTCAACACCGGGGAGCTGTTTTTT.

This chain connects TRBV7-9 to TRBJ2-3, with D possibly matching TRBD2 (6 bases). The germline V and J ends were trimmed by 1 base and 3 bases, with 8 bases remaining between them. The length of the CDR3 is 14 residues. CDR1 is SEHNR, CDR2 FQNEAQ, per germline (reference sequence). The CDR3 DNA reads TGTGCCAGCAGCTTAGACGGGGGAACAGATACGCAGTATTTT. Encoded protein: CASSLDGGTDTQYF.

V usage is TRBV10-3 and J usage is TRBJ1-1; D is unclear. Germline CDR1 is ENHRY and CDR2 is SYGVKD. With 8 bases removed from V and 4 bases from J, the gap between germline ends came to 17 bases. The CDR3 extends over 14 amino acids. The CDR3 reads CAIFKASGSTEAFF. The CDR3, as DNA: TGTGCCATCTTTAAGGCCTCGGGATCCACTGAAGCTTTCTTT.

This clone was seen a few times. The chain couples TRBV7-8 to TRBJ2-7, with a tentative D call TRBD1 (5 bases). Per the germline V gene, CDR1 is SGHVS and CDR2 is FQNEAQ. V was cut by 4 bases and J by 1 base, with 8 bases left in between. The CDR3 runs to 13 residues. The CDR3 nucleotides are TGTGCCAGCAGCTACCAGGGTTCCTACGAGCAGTACTTC. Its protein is CASSYQGSYEQYF.

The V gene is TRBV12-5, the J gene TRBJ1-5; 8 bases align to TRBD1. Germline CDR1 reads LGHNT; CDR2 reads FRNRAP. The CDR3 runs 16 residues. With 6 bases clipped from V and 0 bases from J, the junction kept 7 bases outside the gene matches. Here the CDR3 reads CASGPGGQNSNQPQHF. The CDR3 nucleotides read TGTGCTAGTGGCCCAGGGGGCCAAAATAGCAATCAGCCCCAGCATTTT.

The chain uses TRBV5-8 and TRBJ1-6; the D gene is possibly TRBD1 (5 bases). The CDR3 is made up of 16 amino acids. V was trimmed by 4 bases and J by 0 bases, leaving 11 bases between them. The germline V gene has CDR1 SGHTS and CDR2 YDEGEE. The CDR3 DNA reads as TGTGCCAGCAGCCAGGGAGGTGGCTCCTATAATTCACCCCTCCACTTT. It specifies CASSQGGGSYNSPLHF. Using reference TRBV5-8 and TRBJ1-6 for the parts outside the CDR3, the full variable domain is EAGVTQSPTHLIKTRGQQATLRCSPISGHTSVYWYQQALGLGLQFLLWYDEGEERNRGNFPPRFSGRQFPNYSSELNVNALELEDSALYLCASSQGGGSYNSPLHFGNGTRLTVT.

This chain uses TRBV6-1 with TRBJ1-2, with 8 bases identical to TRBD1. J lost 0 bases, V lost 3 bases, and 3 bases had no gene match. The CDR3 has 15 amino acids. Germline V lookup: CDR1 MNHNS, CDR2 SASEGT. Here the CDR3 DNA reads TGTGCCAGCAGTGACAGGGGGCGAGCTAACTATGGCTACACCTTC. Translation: CASSDRGRANYGYTF.

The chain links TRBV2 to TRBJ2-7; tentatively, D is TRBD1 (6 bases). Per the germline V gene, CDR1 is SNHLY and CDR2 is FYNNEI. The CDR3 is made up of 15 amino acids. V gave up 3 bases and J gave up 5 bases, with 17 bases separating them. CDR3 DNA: TGTGCCAGCAGTGAGGGCAGGGGTGGTTTGAACGAGCAGTACTTC. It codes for CASSEGRGGLNEQYF.

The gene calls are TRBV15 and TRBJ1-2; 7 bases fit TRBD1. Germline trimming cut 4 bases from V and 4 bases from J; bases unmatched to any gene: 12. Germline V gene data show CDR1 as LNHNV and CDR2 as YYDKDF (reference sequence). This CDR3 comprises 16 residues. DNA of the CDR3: TGTGCCACCAGCAAGGGGCCCTGGGACAGCACCTATGGCTACACCTTC. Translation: CATSKGPWDSTYGYTF.

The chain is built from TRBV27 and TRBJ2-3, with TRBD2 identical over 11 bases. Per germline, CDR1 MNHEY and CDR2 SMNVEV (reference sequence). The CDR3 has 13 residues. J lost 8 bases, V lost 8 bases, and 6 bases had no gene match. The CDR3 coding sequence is TGTGCCAGCGGGCTAGCGGGGGGTGGTACGCAGTATTTT. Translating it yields CASGLAGGGTQYF.

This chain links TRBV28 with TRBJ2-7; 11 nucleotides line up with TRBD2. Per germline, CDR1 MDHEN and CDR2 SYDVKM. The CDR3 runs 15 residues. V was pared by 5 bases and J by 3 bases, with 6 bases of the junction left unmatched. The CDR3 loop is CASSSIAGGGYEQYF. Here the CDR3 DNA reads TGTGCCAGCAGTAGTATAGCGGGGGGGGGCTACGAGCAGTACTTC. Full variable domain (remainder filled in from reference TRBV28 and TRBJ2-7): DVKVTQSSRYLVKRTGEKVFLECVQDMDHENMFWYRQDPGLGLRLIYFSYDVKMKEKGDIPEGYSVSREKKERFSLILESASTNQTSMYLCASSSIAGGGYEQYFGPGTRLTVT.

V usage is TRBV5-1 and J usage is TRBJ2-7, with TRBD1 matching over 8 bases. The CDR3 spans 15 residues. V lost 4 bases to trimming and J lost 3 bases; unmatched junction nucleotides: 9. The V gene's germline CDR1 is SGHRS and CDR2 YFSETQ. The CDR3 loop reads CASSLGQVDFYEQYF. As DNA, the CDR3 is TGCGCCAGCAGCCTGGGACAGGTGGACTTCTACGAGCAGTACTTC. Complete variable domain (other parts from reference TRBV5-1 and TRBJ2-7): KAGVTQTPRYLIKTRGQQVTLSCSPISGHRSVSWYQQTPGQGLQFLFEYFSETQRNKGNFPGRFSGRQFSNSRSEMNVSTLELGDSALYLCASSLGQVDFYEQYFGPGTRLTVT.

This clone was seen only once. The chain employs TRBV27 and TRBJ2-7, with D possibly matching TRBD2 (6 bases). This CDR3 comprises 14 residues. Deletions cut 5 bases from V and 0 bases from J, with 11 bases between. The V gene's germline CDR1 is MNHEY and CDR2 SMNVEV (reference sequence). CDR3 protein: CASSRAGSSYEQYF. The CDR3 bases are TGTGCCAGCAGTAGGGCGGGGTCCTCCTACGAGCAGTACTTC.

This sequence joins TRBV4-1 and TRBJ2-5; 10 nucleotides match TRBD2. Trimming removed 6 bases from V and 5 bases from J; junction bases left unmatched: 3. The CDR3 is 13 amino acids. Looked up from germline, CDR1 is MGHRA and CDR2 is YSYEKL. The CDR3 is CASSLAGVETQYF. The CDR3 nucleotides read TGCGCCAGCAGTCTAGCGGGGGTCGAGACCCAGTACTTC.

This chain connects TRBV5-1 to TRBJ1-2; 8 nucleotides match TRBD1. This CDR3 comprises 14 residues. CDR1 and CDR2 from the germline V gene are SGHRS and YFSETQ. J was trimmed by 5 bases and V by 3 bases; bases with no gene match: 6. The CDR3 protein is CASSSDREVYGYTF. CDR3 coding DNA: TGCGCCAGCAGCTCGGACAGGGAGGTGTATGGCTACACCTTC.

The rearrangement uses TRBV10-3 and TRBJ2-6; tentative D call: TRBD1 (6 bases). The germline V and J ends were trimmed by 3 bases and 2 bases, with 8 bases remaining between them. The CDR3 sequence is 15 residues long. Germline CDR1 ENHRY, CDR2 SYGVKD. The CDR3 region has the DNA TGTGCCATCAGTGACCAGGGGCCTGGGGCCAACGTCCTGACTTTC. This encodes CAISDQGPGANVLTF.

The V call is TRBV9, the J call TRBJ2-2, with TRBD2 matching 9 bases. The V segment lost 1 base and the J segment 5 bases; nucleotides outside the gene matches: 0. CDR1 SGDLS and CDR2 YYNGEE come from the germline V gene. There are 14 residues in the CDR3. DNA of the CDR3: TGTGCCAGCAGCGTACTAGCGGGGACCGGGGAGCTGTTTTTT. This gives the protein CASSVLAGTGELFF.

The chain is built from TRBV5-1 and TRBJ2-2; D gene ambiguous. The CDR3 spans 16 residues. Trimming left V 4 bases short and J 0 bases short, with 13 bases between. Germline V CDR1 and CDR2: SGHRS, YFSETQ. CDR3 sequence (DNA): TGCGCCAGCAGCCCCGGAGACGCGGCGAACACCGGGGAGCTGTTTTTT. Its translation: CASSPGDAANTGELFF. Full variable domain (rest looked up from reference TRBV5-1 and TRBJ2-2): KAGVTQTPRYLIKTRGQQVTLSCSPISGHRSVSWYQQTPGQGLQFLFEYFSETQRNKGNFPGRFSGRQFSNSRSEMNVSTLELGDSALYLCASSPGDAANTGELFFGEGSRLTVL.

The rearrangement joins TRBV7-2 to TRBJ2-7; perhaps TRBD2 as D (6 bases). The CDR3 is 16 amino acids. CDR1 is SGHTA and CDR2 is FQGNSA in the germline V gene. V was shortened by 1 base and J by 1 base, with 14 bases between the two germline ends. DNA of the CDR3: TGTGCCAGCAGCTTAGGCCTAGCGTCCCCGTCCTACGAGCAGTACTTC. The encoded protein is CASSLGLASPSYEQYF.

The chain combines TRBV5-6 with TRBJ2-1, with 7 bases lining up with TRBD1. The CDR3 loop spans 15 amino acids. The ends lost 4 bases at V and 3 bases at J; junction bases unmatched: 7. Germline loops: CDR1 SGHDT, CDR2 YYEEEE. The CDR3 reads CASSAPTGSYNEQFF. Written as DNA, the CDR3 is TGTGCCAGCAGCGCACCGACAGGGAGCTACAATGAGCAGTTCTTC. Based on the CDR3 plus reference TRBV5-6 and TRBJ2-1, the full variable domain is DAGVTQSPTHLIKTRGQQVTLRCSPKSGHDTVSWYQQALGQGPQFIFQYYEEEERQRGNFPDRFSGHQFPNYSSELNVNALLLGDSALYLCASSAPTGSYNEQFFGPGTRLTVL.